The 26 T cell receptor beta chains in this list originate from one sample, sequenced in a study of molecular identifiers for immune sequencing clone quantification (dated by TCRdb to between 2017 and 2018). Library construction relied on PCR. Sequencing took place on a NextSeq 500. TCRdb itself trimmed the public reads at Q25 with fastp, ran MiXCR and retained productive beta chains. Each CDR3 protein gets just one entry, which takes the most common genes and DNA from the rows behind it. The sample table holds nearly 650,000 distinct CDR3 sequences, of which roughly 23% were seen once. Together, the top ten hold about 0.73% of the sample. The sample consisted of naive CD8+ T cells from blood, with Jurkat cell RNA spiked in. This specimen's cell subset or site label, per the study, means: FACS-sorted CD8+CD4-CCR7+CD45RA+ naive T cells. These receptors came from a human donor in good health. Some libraries in this study had Jurkat cell RNA spiked in.

This clonotype has ten or more counts. The chain has TRBV10-3 and TRBJ2-3; D is ambiguous. CDR3 length: 13 amino acids. Germline loops: CDR1 ENHRY, CDR2 SYGVKD. V gave up 2 bases and J gave up 2 bases, with 5 bases separating them. This chain's CDR3 is CAISEGPTDTQYF. CDR3 DNA sequence: TGTGCCATCAGTGAGGGGCCCACAGATACGCAGTATTTT.

This clonotype was seen a single time. At one boundary the junction diverges from the germline segment, which might be a read error. V usage is TRBV11-2 and J usage is TRBJ2-7, with D possibly being TRBD1 (8 bases). Per germline, CDR1 SGHAT and CDR2 FQNNGV. The length of the CDR3 is 18 residues. The CDR3 DNA reads as TGTGCCAGCGGCTTAGATCCGTCAGGGGGCGGGGGTTCGGACGAGCAGTACTTC. Its protein is CASGLDPSGGGGSDEQYF.

This chain joins TRBV6-1 and TRBJ2-7; D perhaps matches TRBD1 (5 bases). V dropped 0 bases and J dropped 0 bases, with 15 bases sitting between them. CDR1 MNHNS and CDR2 SASEGT come from the germline V gene. The CDR3 runs to 17 residues. CDR3 DNA sequence: TGTGCCAGCAGTGAAGCGCTGCTACAGGCACTCTCCTACGAGCAGTACTTC. This codes for CASSEALLQALSYEQYF.

This clonotype occurred many times. The chain is built from TRBV28 and TRBJ1-1; 8 nucleotides match TRBD1. The CDR3 totals 13 residues. CDR1 MDHEN and CDR2 SYDVKM come from the germline V gene. V lost 3 bases, J lost 7 bases, and 4 bases stayed unmatched. CDR3 loop: CASSLRQGIEAFF. The CDR3 region has the DNA TGTGCCAGCAGTTTGCGACAGGGGATTGAAGCTTTCTTT.

This clonotype has ten or more counts. The chain has TRBV7-9 and TRBJ1-1, with 7 bases lining up with TRBD1. V lost 8 bases to trimming and J lost 10 bases; unmatched junction nucleotides: 13. This CDR3 has 13 amino acids. Germline CDR1 reads SEHNR; CDR2 reads FQNEAQ (reference sequence). The CDR3 DNA sequence: TGTGCCAGCGGTGAGACCTCTTACAGGGGAGCTTTCTTT. Translated, it gives CASGETSYRGAFF.

This clonotype has only a few counts. The chain recombines TRBV20-1 with TRBJ2-2; maybe TRBD2 (6 bases). The CDR3 spans 14 residues. V lost 6 bases and J lost 1, with 12 bases in between. Germline V gives CDR1 DFQATT, CDR2 SNEGSKA (reference sequence). CDR3 nucleotide sequence: TGCAGTGCGCCGGGACTTGTGAACACCGGGGAGCTGTTTTTT. It encodes CSAPGLVNTGELFF.

The genes are TRBV6-5 and TRBJ1-6, with unresolved D. This CDR3 is 15 amino acids long. The germline V gene encodes CDR1 MNHEY and CDR2 SVGAGI. Trimming stripped 0 bases from V and 7 bases from J, with 10 bases between. The CDR3 sequence is CASSYSPQLNSPLHF. CDR3 sequence (DNA): TGTGCCAGCAGTTACTCTCCACAGTTGAATTCACCCCTCCACTTT.

In this sample, this clonotype turned up many times. The chain employs TRBV5-6 and TRBJ1-5; 9 positions agree with TRBD1. CDR3 length equals 16 residues. The V and J ends lost 0 bases and 2 bases, in that order; junction bases with no gene match: 3. Germline V CDR1 and CDR2: SGHDT, YYEEEE. DNA for the CDR3: TGTGCCAGCAGCTTGGCAACAGGGGGCGGCAATCAGCCCCAGCATTTT. This translates into CASSLATGGGNQPQHF.

This clonotype has at least ten counts. V usage is TRBV12-3 or TRBV12-4 and J usage is TRBJ1-5; D is ambiguous. Deletions cut 7 bases from V and 3 bases from J, with 16 bases between. The CDR3 covers 15 residues. The CDR3 loop reads CASTLSNRANQPQHF. CDR3 coding DNA: TGTGCCAGCACCCTCTCAAACCGGGCCAATCAGCCCCAGCATTTT.

This clonotype was observed a few times. The chain combines TRBV27 with TRBJ2-2; tentatively, D is TRBD1 (5 bases). Germline loops: CDR1 MNHEY, CDR2 SMNVEV (reference sequence). The CDR3 spans 16 residues. Trimming pared 5 bases from V and 1 base from J, leaving 14 bases between. As DNA, the CDR3 is TGTGCCAGCAGTCCGAGACAGACGGAGAACACCGGGGAGCTGTTTTTT. It yields the protein CASSPRQTENTGELFF.

CDR3 nucleotide sequence: TGTGCCAGCAGCTTAGGCGAGAGCACTGAAGCTTTCTTT. Its protein product is CASSLGESTEAFF. The rearrangement links TRBV7-3 to TRBJ1-1; D gene ambiguous. V lost 2 bases, J lost 4 bases, and 8 bases lay in between. There are 13 residues in the CDR3. Germline lookup yields CDR1 SGHTA and CDR2 FQGTGA.

This chain joins TRBV27 and TRBJ2-1, with 10 bases fitting TRBD1. The germline gives CDR1 MNHEY, CDR2 SMNVEV (reference sequence). J lost 2 bases, V lost 4 bases, and 2 bases had no gene match. This CDR3 comprises 15 residues. The CDR3 loop is CASSWTGGTYNEQFF. The CDR3 bases are TGTGCCAGCAGTTGGACAGGGGGGACCTACAATGAGCAGTTCTTC.

This clonotype appeared once. This chain connects TRBV2 to TRBJ2-5; tentative D call: TRBD1 (6 bases). Trimming took off 8 bases at V and 5 bases at J, with 15 bases between the two ends. Germline CDR1 SNHLY, CDR2 FYNNEI. The CDR3 spans 13 residues. The DNA of the CDR3 is TGTGCCAGCCCGGGCCAGGGGCTGGAGACCCAGTACTTC. It specifies CASPGQGLETQYF.

In this sample, this clonotype turned up many times. The rearrangement links TRBV27 to TRBJ1-5, with D perhaps matching TRBD1 (5 bases). This CDR3 spans 15 amino acids. The germline V gene encodes CDR1 MNHEY and CDR2 SMNVEV (reference sequence). V lost 7 bases, J lost 9 bases, and 22 bases lay in between. CDR3 in DNA: TGTGCCAGCATGGTTCAGGGCCCAGTTGGAGGGCCCCAGCATTTT. It encodes CASMVQGPVGGPQHF.

This clonotype was picked up many times. The chain combines TRBV7-2 with TRBJ2-7, with TRBD1 as a possible D gene (6 bases). V was clipped by 4 bases and J by 2 bases, with 9 bases between them. Germline V CDR1 and CDR2: SGHTA, FQGNSA. The CDR3 consists of 13 residues. CDR3 nucleotides: TGTGCCAGCAGCTCCTACAGGGCCTACGAGCAGTACTTC. Translated, it gives CASSSYRAYEQYF.

This clonotype showed up just a few times. The V call is TRBV27, the J call TRBJ2-7; TRBD2 matches at 9 bases. CDR3 size: 15 residues. Germline values: CDR1 MNHEY, CDR2 SMNVEV (reference sequence). Trimming cost V 2 bases and J 4 bases; bases outside gene matches: 6. The CDR3 DNA is TGTGCCAGCAGTTTAATTAGCGGGGGATCATACGAGCAGTACTTC. Encoded protein: CASSLISGGSYEQYF.

Of note for this clonotype: This may stem from a read error, because a much larger clone lies one nucleotide away. CDR3 region: CASSPNLYNEQYF. The DNA of the CDR3 is TGTGCCAGCAGCCCGAACCTGTACAATGAGCAGTACTTC. This chain links TRBV7-9 with TRBJ2-1; no clear D. TRBJ2-7 explains the end of the DNA better; the J call may be wrong. The CDR3 runs 13 residues. The V gene's germline CDR1 is SEHNR and CDR2 FQNEAQ (reference sequence).

This clonotype was detected ten times or more. This chain links TRBV29-1 with TRBJ2-1; D unresolved. The V end lost 3 bases, the J end lost 9 bases, and 12 bases lay between the germline ends. Germline CDR1 is SQVTM and CDR2 is ANQGSEA. This CDR3 has 12 amino acids. The CDR3 protein is CSVERSTGEQFF. In DNA, the CDR3 is TGCAGCGTTGAGCGCAGCACGGGTGAGCAGTTCTTC.

This clonotype was seen a few times. The genes are TRBV7-9 and TRBJ1-4, with TRBD1 matching 8 bases. The CDR3 loop spans 15 amino acids. In germline, CDR1 is SEHNR, CDR2 FQNEAQ (reference sequence). With 4 bases clipped from V and 3 bases from J, the junction kept 4 bases outside the gene matches. CDR3 DNA: TGTGCCAGCAGCTCGATGACAGGGGCTAATGAAAAACTGTTTTTT. Protein sequence: CASSSMTGANEKLFF. Filled out from reference TRBV7-9 and TRBJ1-4, the complete variable domain reads DTGVSQNPRHKITKRGQNVTFRCDPISEHNRLYWYRQTLGQGPEFLTYFQNEAQLEKSRLLSDRFSAERPKGSFSTLEIQRTEQGDSAMYLCASSSMTGANEKLFFGSGTQLSVL.

This clonotype has a handful of counts. The chain recombines TRBV15 with TRBJ2-7; D not resolved. Germline V CDR1 and CDR2: LNHNV, YYDKDF (reference sequence). This CDR3 has 14 residues. V shed 6 bases and J shed 2 bases, with 14 bases lying between them. The CDR3, as DNA: TGTGCCACCAGAGACACAAACAGCGCCTACGAGCAGTACTTC. It translates to CATRDTNSAYEQYF.

To note about this clonotype: Its ends do not fully match the called genes, so a read error is possible. The V gene is TRBV6-5, the J gene TRBJ2-7; D gene uncertain. Germline V gene sequence: CDR1 MNHEY, CDR2 SVGAGI. The CDR3 contains 16 residues. Here the CDR3 DNA reads TGTGCCAGCAGTTACTCGAAGGGTCGCATCGCCTACGGGCAGTACTTC. Translation: CASSYSKGRIAYGQYF.

The genes are TRBV6-5 and TRBJ1-2, with unresolved D. CDR1 MNHEY and CDR2 SVGAGI come from the germline V gene. The CDR3 spans 12 residues. The germline V and J ends were trimmed by 5 bases and 4 bases, with 8 bases remaining between them. Here the CDR3 reads CASSHPSYGYTF. The CDR3 DNA sequence: TGTGCCAGCAGTCACCCTAGCTATGGCTACACCTTC.

With regard to this clonotype: A much bigger clone sits one base away, suggesting this may be a read error. The V call is TRBV6-6, the J call TRBJ2-2, with D possibly TRBD1 on 5 matching bases. The CDR3 has 14 amino acids. CDR1 is MNHNY and CDR2 is SVGAGI in the germline V gene (reference sequence). The CDR3 protein is CAGSYIGATGELFF. As DNA, the CDR3 is TGTGCCGGCAGTTACATTGGGGCCACCGGGGAGCTGTTTTTT.

This chain uses TRBV15 with TRBJ2-5, with 10 bases that match TRBD1. The germline V gene encodes CDR1 LNHNV and CDR2 YYDKDF (reference sequence). There are 12 residues in the CDR3. J lost 5 bases, V lost 8 bases, and 2 bases had no gene match. The CDR3, as DNA: TGTGCCACCCGGGACAGGGGTGAGACCCAGTACTTC. Its protein is CATRDRGETQYF.

Comment on this clonotype: This may arise from a read error, as a much more abundant clone is one base away. The CDR3 carries no conserved terminal phenylalanine or tryptophan, so it likely arises from a read error. This chain connects TRBV6-2 or TRBV6-3 to TRBJ2-5, with 8 bases identical to TRBD2. The germline V gene has CDR1 MNHEY and CDR2 SVGEGT. This CDR3 has 19 residues. J was trimmed by 1 base and V by 2 bases; bases with no gene match: 15. This chain's CDR3 is CASSYRNTLALAAQETQYI. The CDR3 DNA is TGTGCCAGCAGTTACCGAAATACCCTCGCACTAGCGGCCCAAGAGACCCAGTACATC.

This clonotype was counted at least ten times. CDR3 protein: CASSQVRDYEQYF. CDR3 nucleotides: TGCGCCAGCAGCCAAGTCAGGGACTACGAGCAGTACTTC. The gene calls are TRBV4-1 and TRBJ2-7; D perhaps matches TRBD1 (5 bases). There are 13 residues in the CDR3. The germline CDR1 and CDR2 sequences are MGHRA and YSYEKL. Trimming cost V 1 base and J 3 bases, with 7 bases left between them.